This T cell receptor (beta chain) came from a study of blood T cell repertoires in COVID-19. The wider study: From T cells, B-cell-depleted T cells, or PBMCs came the material, which was cDNA or gDNA.

V was shortened by 4 bases and J by 4 bases, with 13 bases between the two germline ends. Germline CDR1 is LGHNA and CDR2 is YSLEER. CDR3 length: 15 amino acids. Authors' analysis steps: Cell counts per sample came from amplifying reference gene primers. Here immunoSEQ multiplex PCR was the method, and the copy in TCRdb shows in-frame clones only, minus some. Clone size and the V and J calls come from that table; the DNA yielded D and trimming. The sample shows hundreds of thousands of clones, around 88% of them seen only once. Seattle-derived patients entered the study during active infection and were followed longitudinally.

The chain carries TRBV4-3 and TRBJ2-2; possible D gene TRBD1, 6 bases. The sample comprised peripheral blood. This TCR derives from a woman younger than 45 with COVID-19, enrolled during active disease. The CDR3 DNA sequence: TGCGCCAGCAGCCCTGGGGTAGGGGGCACCGGGGAGCTGTTTTTT. Translation: CASSPGVGGTGELFF.